This T cell receptor beta chain was identified in a study of regulatory dendritic cells for organ transplantation. Repertoires were generated with immunoSEQ multiplex PCR, while TCRdb's copy carries only in-frame clones and drops some. The sample holds tens of thousands of clones, 80% to 95% seen once. Regarding the study as a whole: Regulatory dendritic cells appeared to expand memory CD8+ clones less than mature ones. Memory CD8+ T cells were the most oligoclonal; naive cells were highly diverse.

Points on this clone: Its specificity is not known.

V was trimmed by 5 bases and J by 5 bases, leaving 7 bases between them. This CDR3 spans 11 amino acids. Germline loops: CDR1 MNHEY, CDR2 SMNVEV (reference sequence). Sequenced input: naive CD8+ T cells from blood. The sample's subset: CD45RA+ naive T cells. This chain links TRBV27 with TRBJ2-7, with a possible D match to TRBD1 (5 bases). This TCR was sampled from a human donor in good health. CDR3 amino acids: CASSQGNEQYF. CDR3 in DNA: TGTGCCAGCAGTCAGGGTAACGAGCAGTACTTC.